The rows below give T cell receptor beta chains drawn from one sample of a study of blood T cell repertoires in COVID-19. Assay used: immunoSEQ multiplex PCR; TCRdb lists only in-frame clones, some missing. The table lists over 150,000 clones, roughly 86% of them singletons. Sequencing was done on a sample of peripheral blood. The receptor set was obtained from a woman aged 80 or older with COVID-19, enrolled during active disease. Each CDR3 is given with its conserved first and last residue. Each record gives: J gene, V gene, CDR3 protein.

j_call: TRBJ1-2; v_call: TRBV5-4; cdr3_aa: CASSPKTGVYGYTF
j_call: TRBJ1-3; v_call: TRBV3-1/TRBV3-2; cdr3_aa: CASSPPASSGNTIYF
j_call: TRBJ1-3; v_call: TRBV30; cdr3_aa: CAWDRAGNTIYF
j_call: TRBJ1-3; v_call: TRBV10-3; cdr3_aa: CAISFDNRSGNTIYF
j_call: TRBJ2-7; v_call: TRBV3-1/TRBV3-2; cdr3_aa: CASSQGMAGATYEQYF
j_call: TRBJ2-7; v_call: TRBV9; cdr3_aa: CASSADSGHTYEQYF
j_call: TRBJ1-2; v_call: TRBV5-4; cdr3_aa: CASSLAAGGYGYTF
j_call: TRBJ1-6; v_call: TRBV27; cdr3_aa: CASSLSTGANNSPLHF
j_call: TRBJ1-1; v_call: TRBV12-5; cdr3_aa: CASGLDTGEAFF
j_call: TRBJ2-7; v_call: TRBV5-6; cdr3_aa: CASSRKGTGFFYEQYF
j_call: TRBJ2-1; v_call: TRBV15; cdr3_aa: CATSGIAGGPDEQFF
j_call: TRBJ2-7; v_call: TRBV19; cdr3_aa: CASSRAGAVYEQYF
j_call: TRBJ1-2; v_call: TRBV7-9; cdr3_aa: CASSLDGQGAPGYTF
j_call: TRBJ2-3; v_call: TRBV20-1; cdr3_aa: CSASDHGQGTDTQYF
j_call: TRBJ2-2; v_call: TRBV9; cdr3_aa: CASSVESDTGELFF
j_call: TRBJ1-2; v_call: TRBV6-2/TRBV6-3; cdr3_aa: CASSMEDSTVSGYTF
j_call: TRBJ1-4; v_call: TRBV27; cdr3_aa: CASSLWGGGTTNEKLFF
j_call: TRBJ2-7; v_call: TRBV15; cdr3_aa: CATSRAPGGQGATYF
j_call: TRBJ2-3; v_call: TRBV10-3; cdr3_aa: CAILPSLTDTQYF
j_call: TRBJ2-5; v_call: TRBV5-1; cdr3_aa: CASSRAGDRETQYF
j_call: TRBJ2-3; v_call: TRBV12-3/TRBV12-4; cdr3_aa: CASRPTTSGGGYF
j_call: TRBJ2-1; v_call: TRBV6-2/TRBV6-3; cdr3_aa: CASSYLRGVTYNEQFF
j_call: TRBJ2-5; v_call: TRBV18; cdr3_aa: CASSPVRGQETQYF
j_call: TRBJ2-5; v_call: TRBV18; cdr3_aa: CASSPSSKETQYF
j_call: TRBJ1-1; v_call: TRBV10-3; cdr3_aa: CAISLTANTEAFF
j_call: TRBJ1-3; v_call: TRBV5-1; cdr3_aa: CASSLGQAHFSGNTIYF
j_call: TRBJ2-7; v_call: TRBV6-6; cdr3_aa: CASSGSRSGTGTYEQYF
j_call: TRBJ2-5; v_call: TRBV7-2; cdr3_aa: CASRSPRWLETQYF
j_call: TRBJ2-1; v_call: TRBV6-4; cdr3_aa: CASSITSGGYNEQFF
j_call: TRBJ1-2; v_call: TRBV4-1; cdr3_aa: CASSQDPRQGGYTF
j_call: TRBJ1-2; v_call: TRBV19; cdr3_aa: CASRITGGGGSGYTF
j_call: TRBJ2-5; v_call: TRBV29-1; cdr3_aa: CSVLGQGVKETQYF
j_call: TRBJ2-2; v_call: TRBV28; cdr3_aa: CASRPGTGRIGELFF
j_call: TRBJ2-1; v_call: TRBV7-2; cdr3_aa: CASSLGGLAVYNEQFF
j_call: TRBJ1-1; v_call: TRBV2; cdr3_aa: CASSRTEMNTEAFF
j_call: TRBJ2-2; v_call: TRBV5-1; cdr3_aa: CASSLDDYYAGELFF
j_call: TRBJ1-1; v_call: TRBV19; cdr3_aa: CASSAGRTFF
j_call: TRBJ2-7; v_call: TRBV9; cdr3_aa: CASGRGGYEQYF
j_call: TRBJ2-3; v_call: TRBV5-1; cdr3_aa: CASHSGGDTQYF
j_call: TRBJ1-5; v_call: TRBV19; cdr3_aa: CASSSPGQGAAWPQHF
j_call: TRBJ1-1; v_call: TRBV9; cdr3_aa: CASSVLGEYTEAFF
j_call: TRBJ1-6; v_call: TRBV2; cdr3_aa: CASRYTNSPLHF
j_call: TRBJ2-7; v_call: TRBV30; cdr3_aa: CASRMGQGLGEQYF
j_call: TRBJ2-5; v_call: TRBV5-1; cdr3_aa: CASSLEGSGRRETQYF
j_call: TRBJ2-5; v_call: TRBV4-3; cdr3_aa: CASSPRGGQETQYF
j_call: TRBJ2-3; v_call: TRBV15; cdr3_aa: CATSKRDSDTQYF
j_call: TRBJ2-7; v_call: TRBV6-5; cdr3_aa: CASSLTGAFYEQYF
j_call: TRBJ2-5; v_call: TRBV6-5; cdr3_aa: CASSYFGGGAVETQYF
j_call: TRBJ1-1; v_call: TRBV3-1/TRBV3-2; cdr3_aa: CASSNPDRGGEAFF
j_call: TRBJ2-5; v_call: TRBV10-3; cdr3_aa: CAISAVGQVQETQYF
j_call: TRBJ2-7; v_call: TRBV2; cdr3_aa: CASRTGTSGALPSYEQYF
j_call: TRBJ2-5; v_call: TRBV11-3; cdr3_aa: CASSVGTSGCDAQETQYF
j_call: TRBJ2-1; v_call: TRBV10-3; cdr3_aa: CAISESSQMADRFF
j_call: TRBJ2-7; v_call: TRBV27; cdr3_aa: CASRPGTATSYEQYF